Below, one T cell receptor beta chain is given with its context. Antigen specificity is unknown. Documented treatment: oral pan-JAK inhibitor, 5-10 mg twice daily. Punch biopsies of lesional scalp, plus peripheral blood, were taken from alopecia areata patients. TCR sequencing used cDNA made by reverse transcription of extracted RNA. Sequencing used immunoSEQ multiplex PCR; TCRdb keeps in-frame clones, though not all of them. The sample lists 250,000 to 300,000 clones, 58% occurring once. This sample is part of a study of CD8+ T cells in alopecia areata. Study results and limitations: Normal-skin resident alphabeta T cells also appear among scalp sample sequences. One nonresponder makes the tie between baseline CD8+ expansion and response uncertain.

The sequencing used CD4+ T cells sorted from blood, collected at week 24, from a patient treated with tofacitinib. The sequence was collected from a human donor with alopecia areata.

The CDR3 reads CATNRGGRADTQYF. CDR3 nucleotides: TGTGCCACCAACCGGGGGGGCAGGGCAGATACGCAGTATTTT. The rearrangement uses TRBV6-5 and TRBJ2-3; 8 nucleotides agree with TRBD2. The V segment lost 10 bases and the J segment 4 bases; nucleotides outside the gene matches: 10. The CDR3 sequence is 14 residues long. CDR1 is MNHEY and CDR2 is SVGAGI in the germline V gene.